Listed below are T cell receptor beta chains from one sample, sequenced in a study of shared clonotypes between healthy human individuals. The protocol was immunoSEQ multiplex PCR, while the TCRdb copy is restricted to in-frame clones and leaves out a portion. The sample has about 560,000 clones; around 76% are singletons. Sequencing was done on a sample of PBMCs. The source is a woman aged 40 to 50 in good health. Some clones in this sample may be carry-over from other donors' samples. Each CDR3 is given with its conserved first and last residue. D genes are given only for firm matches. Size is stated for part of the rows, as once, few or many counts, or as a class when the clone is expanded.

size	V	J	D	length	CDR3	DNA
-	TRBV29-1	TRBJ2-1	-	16	CSVATGESFSNNEQFF	TGCAGCGTTGCCACGGGGGAGTCGTTTTCGAACAATGAGCAGTTCTTC
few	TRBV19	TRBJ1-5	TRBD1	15	CASSGQGGGNQPQHF	TGTGCCAGTAGTGGACAGGGTGGTGGCAATCAGCCCCAGCATTTT
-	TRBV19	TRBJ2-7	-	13	CASSPWDFYEQYF	TGTGCCAGTAGTCCTTGGGACTTCTACGAGCAGTACTTC
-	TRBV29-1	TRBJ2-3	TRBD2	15	CSVVLAGGSTDTQYF	TGCAGCGTAGTACTAGCGGGAGGGAGCACAGATACGCAGTATTTT
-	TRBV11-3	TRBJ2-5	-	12	CASSLARGTQYF	TGTGCCAGCAGCTTAGCCCGGGGGACCCAGTACTTC
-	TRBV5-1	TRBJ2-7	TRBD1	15	CASSPVQTGSGEQYF	TGCGCCAGCAGCCCTGTTCAGACAGGGAGCGGCGAGCAGTACTTC
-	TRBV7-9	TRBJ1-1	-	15	CASSLGGRGTAEAFF	TGTGCCAGCAGCTTAGGCGGCAGGGGAACGGCTGAAGCTTTCTTT
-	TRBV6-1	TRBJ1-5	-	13	CASRAPPNQPQHF	TGTGCCAGCAGGGCCCCCCCAAATCAGCCCCAGCATTTT
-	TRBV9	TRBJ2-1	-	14	CASTKGAALGEQFF	TGTGCCAGCACGAAGGGAGCCGCCCTAGGGGAGCAGTTCTTC
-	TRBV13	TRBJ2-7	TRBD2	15	CASSLGLAGYSEQYF	TGTGCCAGCAGCTTAGGACTAGCGGGATACTCCGAGCAGTACTTC
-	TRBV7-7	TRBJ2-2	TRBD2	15	CASSELAGGPGELFF	TGTGCTAGCAGCGAACTAGCGGGAGGGCCCGGGGAGCTGTTTTTT
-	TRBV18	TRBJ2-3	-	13	CASSPVTTDTQYF	TGTGCCAGCTCACCAGTCACCACAGATACGCAGTATTTT
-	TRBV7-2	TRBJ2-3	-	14	CASREWGARDTQYF	TGTGCCAGCCGAGAATGGGGGGCGAGGGATACGCAGTATTTT
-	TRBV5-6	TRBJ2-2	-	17	CASSSLAEEINTGELFF	TGTGCCAGCAGCTCCCTTGCTGAGGAGATTAACACCGGGGAGCTGTTTTTT
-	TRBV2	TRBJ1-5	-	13	CASWGGGDKPQHF	TGTGCCAGCTGGGGGGGAGGCGATAAGCCCCAGCATTTT
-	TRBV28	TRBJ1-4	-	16	CASSPPGLRGNEKLFF	TGTGCCAGCAGTCCCCCCGGACTTCGGGGTAATGAAAAACTGTTTTTT
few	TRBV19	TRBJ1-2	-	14	CASRRGGADYGYTF	TGTGCCAGTAGAAGGGGGGGCGCGGACTATGGCTACACCTTC
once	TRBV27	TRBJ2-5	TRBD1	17	CASSLTGGRGRGETQYF	TGTGCCAGCAGTTTGACAGGGGGTCGGGGTCGGGGGGAGACCCAGTACTTC
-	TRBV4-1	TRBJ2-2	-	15	CASSRTDLNTGELFF	TGCGCCAGCAGCCGGACGGACTTAAACACCGGGGAGCTGTTTTTT
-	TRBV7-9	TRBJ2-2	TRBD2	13	CASSFSGAGELFF	TGTGCCAGCAGCTTTAGCGGGGCCGGGGAGCTGTTTTTT
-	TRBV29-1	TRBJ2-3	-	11	CSVRATDTQYF	TGCAGCGTGCGAGCGACAGATACGCAGTATTTT
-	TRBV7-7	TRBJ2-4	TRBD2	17	CASSLGSSGMAKNIQYF	TGTGCTAGCAGCTTAGGATCTAGCGGGATGGCCAAAAACATTCAGTACTTC
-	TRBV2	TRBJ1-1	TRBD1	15	CASSKEGAMNTEAFF	TGTGCCAGCAGCAAAGAGGGGGCCATGAACACTGAAGCTTTCTTT
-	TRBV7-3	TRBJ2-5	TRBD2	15	CASSFGGSGEETQYF	TGTGCCAGCAGCTTCGGCGGGAGCGGAGAAGAGACCCAGTACTTC
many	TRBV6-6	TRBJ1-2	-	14	CASSYEGEGYGYTF	TGTGCCAGCAGTTACGAGGGAGAAGGCTATGGCTACACCTTC
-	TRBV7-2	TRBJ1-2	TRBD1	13	CASSLGQGYGYTF	TGTGCCAGCAGCCTAGGACAGGGATATGGCTACACCTTC
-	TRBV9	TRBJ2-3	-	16	CASSVGVTEDTDTQYF	TGTGCCAGCAGCGTAGGAGTGACGGAGGACACAGATACGCAGTATTTT
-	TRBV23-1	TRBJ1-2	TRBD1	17	CASSHARDRERKLGYTF	TGCGCCAGCAGTCACGCCCGGGACAGAGAACGAAAACTTGGCTACACCTTC
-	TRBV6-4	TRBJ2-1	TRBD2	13	CASSDPPGGEQFF	TGTGCCAGCAGTGACCCCCCGGGGGGTGAGCAGTTCTTC
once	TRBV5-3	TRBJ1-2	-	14	CARSLERGYYGYTF	TGTGCCAGAAGCTTGGAAAGGGGCTACTATGGCTACACCTTC
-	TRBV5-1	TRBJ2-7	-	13	CASSRTPPGEQYF	TGCGCCAGCAGCAGGACTCCTCCCGGCGAGCAGTACTTC
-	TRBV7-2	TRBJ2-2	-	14	CASSPQQNTGELFF	TGTGCCAGCAGCCCACAGCAGAACACCGGGGAGCTGTTTTTT
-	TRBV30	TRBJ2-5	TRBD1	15	CAWSAPLGGGETQYF	TGTGCCTGGAGTGCCCCGCTAGGGGGCGGGGAGACCCAGTACTTC
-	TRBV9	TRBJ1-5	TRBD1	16	CASSVGDRGWDQPQHF	TGTGCCAGCAGCGTAGGGGACAGGGGATGGGATCAGCCCCAGCATTTT
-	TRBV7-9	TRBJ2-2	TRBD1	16	CASSLDGQGNTGELFF	TGTGCCAGCAGCTTAGACGGACAGGGAAACACCGGGGAGCTGTTTTTT
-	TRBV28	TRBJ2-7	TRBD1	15	CASSLGGQGYYEQYF	TGTGCCAGCAGTTTAGGGGGACAGGGATACTACGAGCAGTACTTC
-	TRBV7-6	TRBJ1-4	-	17	CASSWGIDTATNEKLFF	TGTGCCAGCAGCTGGGGGATTGACACTGCAACTAATGAAAAACTGTTTTTT
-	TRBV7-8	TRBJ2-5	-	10	CVSVLETQYF	TGTGTGAGCGTTCTTGAGACCCAGTACTTC
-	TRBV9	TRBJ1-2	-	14	CASSVNVDSYGYTF	TGTGCCAGCAGCGTTAATGTAGACAGCTATGGCTACACCTTC
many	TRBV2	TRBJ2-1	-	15	CASSEARTTYNEQFF	TGTGCCAGCAGTGAAGCAAGGACCACTTACAATGAGCAGTTCTTC
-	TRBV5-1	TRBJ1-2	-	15	CASSLGTATTYGYTF	TGCGCCAGCAGCTTGGGCACAGCCACCACCTATGGCTACACCTTC
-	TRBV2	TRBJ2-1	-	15	CASSDGSGRNNEQFF	TGTGCCAGCAGTGATGGATCTGGGCGCAACAATGAGCAGTTCTTC
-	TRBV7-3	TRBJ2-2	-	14	CASSLSGSTGELFF	TGTGCCAGCAGCTTAAGTGGATCCACCGGGGAGCTGTTTTTT
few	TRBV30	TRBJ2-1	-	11	CAWTNNNEQFF	TGTGCCTGGACGAATAACAATGAGCAGTTCTTC
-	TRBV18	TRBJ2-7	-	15	CASSPSGTQLYEQYF	TGTGCCAGCTCACCGTCGGGGACCCAATTATACGAGCAGTACTTC
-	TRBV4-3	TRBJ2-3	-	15	CASSQDDNPTDTQYF	TGCGCCAGCAGCCAAGATGACAACCCCACAGATACGCAGTATTTT
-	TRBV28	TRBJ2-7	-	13	CASSLSHDSEQYF	TGTGCCAGCAGTTTATCCCACGACTCCGAGCAGTACTTC
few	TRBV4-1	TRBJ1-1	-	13	CASSQQENTEAFF	TGCGCCAGCAGCCAGCAGGAGAACACTGAAGCTTTCTTT
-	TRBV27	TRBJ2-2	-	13	CASSLSITGELFF	TGTGCCAGCAGTTTATCGATAACCGGGGAGCTGTTTTTT
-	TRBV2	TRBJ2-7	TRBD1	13	CATGQGWSYEQYF	TGTGCCACGGGACAGGGGTGGTCTTACGAGCAGTACTTC
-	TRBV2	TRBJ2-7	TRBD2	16	CAGETLTSGRNYEQYF	TGTGCCGGCGAAACCCTCACTAGCGGACGAAACTACGAGCAGTACTTC
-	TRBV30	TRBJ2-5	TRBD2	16	CAWSGGGTREGETQYF	TGTGCCTGGAGTGGAGGCGGGACTAGGGAGGGCGAGACCCAGTACTTC
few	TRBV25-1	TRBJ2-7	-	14	CASSELDKTYEQYF	TGTGCCAGCAGTGAATTAGACAAGACCTACGAGCAGTACTTC
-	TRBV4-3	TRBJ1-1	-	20	CASSQLGEYRTARSNTEAFF	TGCGCCAGCAGCCAATTAGGGGAGTATCGGACCGCAAGATCGAACACTGAAGCTTTCTTT
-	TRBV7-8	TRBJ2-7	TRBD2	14	CASSGSGAPYEQYF	TGTGCCAGCAGCGGTAGCGGGGCGCCCTACGAGCAGTACTTC
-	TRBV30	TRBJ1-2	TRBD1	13	CAWGLGQYYGYTF	TGTGCCTGGGGTTTGGGACAGTACTATGGCTACACCTTC
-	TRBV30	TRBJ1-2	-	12	CAWSGGGYGYTF	TGTGCCTGGAGTGGTGGAGGCTATGGCTACACCTTC
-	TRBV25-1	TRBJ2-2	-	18	CASSELGRGGLITGELFF	TGTGCCAGCAGTGAATTGGGGCGAGGGGGACTTATCACCGGGGAGCTGTTTTTT
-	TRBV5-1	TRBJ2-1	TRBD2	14	CASSRTSEYNEQFF	TGCGCCAGCAGTAGGACTAGCGAGTACAATGAGCAGTTCTTC